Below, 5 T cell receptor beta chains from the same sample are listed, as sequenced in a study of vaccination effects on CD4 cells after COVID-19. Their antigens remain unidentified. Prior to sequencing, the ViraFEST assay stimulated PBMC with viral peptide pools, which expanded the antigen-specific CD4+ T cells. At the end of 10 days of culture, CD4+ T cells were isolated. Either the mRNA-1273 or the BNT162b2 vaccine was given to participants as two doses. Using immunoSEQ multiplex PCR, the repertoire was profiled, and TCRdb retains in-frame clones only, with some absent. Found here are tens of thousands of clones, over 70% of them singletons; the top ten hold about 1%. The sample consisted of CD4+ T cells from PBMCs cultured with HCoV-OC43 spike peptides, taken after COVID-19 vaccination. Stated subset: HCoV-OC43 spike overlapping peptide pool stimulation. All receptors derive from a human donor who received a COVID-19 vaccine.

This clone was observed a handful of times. CDR3 sequence (DNA): TGTGCCACCAGCGGCGACGGGGGAGGCAGAAATCAGCCCCAGCATTTT. It codes for CATSGDGGGRNQPQHF. This chain joins TRBV15 and TRBJ1-5, with D tentatively TRBD1 (5 bases). Germline CDR1 is LNHNV and CDR2 is YYDKDF (reference sequence). Trimming pared 5 bases from V and 4 bases from J, leaving 18 bases between. CDR3 length equals 16 residues.

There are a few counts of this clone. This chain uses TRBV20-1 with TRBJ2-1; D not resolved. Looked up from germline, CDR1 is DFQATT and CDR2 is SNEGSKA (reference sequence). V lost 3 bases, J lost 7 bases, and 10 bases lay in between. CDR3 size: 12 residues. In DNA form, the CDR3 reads TGCAGTGCTAGTCGAGAATCGAATGAGCAGTTCTTC. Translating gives CSASRESNEQFF.

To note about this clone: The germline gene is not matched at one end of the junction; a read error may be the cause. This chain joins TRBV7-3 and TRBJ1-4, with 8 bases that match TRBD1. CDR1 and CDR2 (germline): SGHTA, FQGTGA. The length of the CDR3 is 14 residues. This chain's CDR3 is CASSVTGGYEKLFF. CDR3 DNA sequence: TGTGCCAGCAGCGTAACAGGGGGATATGAAAAACTGTTTTTT. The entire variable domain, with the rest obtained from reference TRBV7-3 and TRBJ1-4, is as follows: GAGVSQTPSNKVTEKGKYVELRCDPISGHTALYWYRQSLGQGPEFLIYFQGTGAADDSGLPNDRFFAVRPEGSVSTLKIQRTERGDSAVYLCASSVTGGYEKLFFGSGTQLSVL.

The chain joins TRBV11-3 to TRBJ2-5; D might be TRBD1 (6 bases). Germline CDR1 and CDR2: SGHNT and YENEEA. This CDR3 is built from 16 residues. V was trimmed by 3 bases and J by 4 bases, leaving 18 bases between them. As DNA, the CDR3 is TGTGCCAGCAGCTTCCCGTCAAACAGGGTTAGAGAGACCCAGTACTTC. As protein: CASSFPSNRVRETQYF.

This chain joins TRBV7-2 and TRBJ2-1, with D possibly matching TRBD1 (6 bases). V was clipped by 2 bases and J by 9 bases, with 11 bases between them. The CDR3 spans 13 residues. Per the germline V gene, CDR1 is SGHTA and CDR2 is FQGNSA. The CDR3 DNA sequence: TGTGCCAGCAGCTTAACAGGGCCAGCTGAGCAGTTCTTC. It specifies CASSLTGPAEQFF. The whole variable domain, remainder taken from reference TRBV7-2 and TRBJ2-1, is GAGVSQSPSNKVTEKGKDVELRCDPISGHTALYWYRQSLGQGLEFLIYFQGNSAPDKSGLPSDRFSAERTGGSVSTLTIQRTQQEDSAVYLCASSLTGPAEQFFGPGTRLTVL.